This TCR beta chain was identified in a study of shared clonotypes between healthy human individuals. Whole-study findings and limits: Clonotypes shared by all four donors outscored non-shared clonotypes in generation probability.

Terminally differentiated effector memory CD45RA+ cells were excluded by CCR7 positive selection of CD45RO-negative cells. CDR3 length: 15 residues. Trimming cost V 6 bases and J 5 bases, with 18 bases left between them. Looked up from germline, CDR1 is SNHLY and CDR2 is FYNNEI. This table comes from immunoSEQ multiplex PCR, and its TCRdb copy is limited to in-frame clones, with some not included. The sample includes approximately 2,200,000 clones, 93% of them seen just once. Worth noting for this clone: Its antigen is undetermined.

This clonotype was sampled from a man in his late teens or twenties in good health. Some clones in this sample may be carry-over from other donors' samples. The sample was naive CD8+ T cells from PBMCs. The genes are TRBV2 and TRBJ2-3; possibly TRBD1 or TRBD2 for D (5 bases each). The CDR3 coding sequence is TGTGCCAGCAGCTCCGGGACCGAGGATAGAGATACGCAGTATTTT. This codes for CASSSGTEDRDTQYF.